This T cell receptor (beta chain) was sequenced for a study of type 1 regulatory T cells. At the level of the study: This in vitro CD4 product, T-allo10, is enriched for Tr1 cells and alloantigen-specific.

Study outcomes and limitations: Tr1 cells had a more restricted TCR repertoire than non-Tr1 cells.

Concerning this clonotype: Its antigen is undetermined.

MiXCR, applied by TCRdb to the reads, yields one record per CDR3 protein. The table shows 55,000 to 65,000 distinct CDR3 sequences, with 62% occurring only once. The CDR3 contains 15 residues. Germline CDR1 LNHNV, CDR2 YYDKDF (reference sequence). Germline trimming cut 1 base from V and 6 bases from J; bases unmatched to any gene: 3. The chain joins TRBV15 to TRBJ2-1; 10 nucleotides align to TRBD2. The material sequenced was cultured non-Tr1 T cells, either the whole culture or a sorted T cell fraction (not recorded which). The origin of this receptor is a human donor in good health. CDR3 in DNA: TGTGCCACCAGCAGAGGAGCGGGAGGGTCCAATGAGCAGTTCTTC. Its protein product is CATSRGAGGSNEQFF.